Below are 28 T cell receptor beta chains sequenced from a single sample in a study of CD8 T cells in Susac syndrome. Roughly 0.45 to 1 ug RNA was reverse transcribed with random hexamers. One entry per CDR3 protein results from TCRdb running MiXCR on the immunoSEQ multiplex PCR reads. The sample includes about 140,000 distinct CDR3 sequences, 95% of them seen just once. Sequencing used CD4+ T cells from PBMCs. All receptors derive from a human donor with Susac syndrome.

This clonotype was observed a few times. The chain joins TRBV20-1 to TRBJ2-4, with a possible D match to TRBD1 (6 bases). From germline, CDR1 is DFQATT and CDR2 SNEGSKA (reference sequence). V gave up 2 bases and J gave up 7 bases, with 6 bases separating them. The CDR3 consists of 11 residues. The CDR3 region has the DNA TGCAGTGCTAGACAGGGGAACATTCAGTACTTC. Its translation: CSARQGNIQYF.

Here the CDR3 reads CAISESTSGMYNEQFF. DNA of the CDR3: TGTGCCATCAGTGAGTCGACTAGCGGGATGTACAATGAGCAGTTCTTC. The J gene is TRBJ2-1, the V gene TRBV10-3, with TRBD2 matching over 11 bases. The CDR3 loop spans 16 amino acids. The germline V gene has CDR1 ENHRY and CDR2 SYGVKD. J gave up 4 bases and V 0 bases, and 2 bases lay outside the gene matches.

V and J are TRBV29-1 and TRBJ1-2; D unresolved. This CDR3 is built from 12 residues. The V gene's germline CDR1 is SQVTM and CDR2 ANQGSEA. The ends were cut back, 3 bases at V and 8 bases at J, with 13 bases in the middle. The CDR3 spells CSVEDPRRGYTF. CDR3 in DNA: TGCAGCGTTGAGGACCCGAGAAGGGGCTACACCTTC.

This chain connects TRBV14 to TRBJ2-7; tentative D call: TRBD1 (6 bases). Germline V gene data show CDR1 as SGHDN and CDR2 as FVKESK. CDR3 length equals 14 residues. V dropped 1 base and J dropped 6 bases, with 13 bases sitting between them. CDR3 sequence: CASSQVDWTAEQYF. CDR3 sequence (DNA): TGTGCCAGCAGCCAAGTTGACTGGACAGCCGAGCAGTACTTC.

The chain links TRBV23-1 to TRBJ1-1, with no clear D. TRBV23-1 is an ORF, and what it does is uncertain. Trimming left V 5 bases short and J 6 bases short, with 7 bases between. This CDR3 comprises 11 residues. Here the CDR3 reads CASSSQPEAFF. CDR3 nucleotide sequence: TGCGCCAGCAGTTCCCAGCCTGAAGCTTTCTTT.

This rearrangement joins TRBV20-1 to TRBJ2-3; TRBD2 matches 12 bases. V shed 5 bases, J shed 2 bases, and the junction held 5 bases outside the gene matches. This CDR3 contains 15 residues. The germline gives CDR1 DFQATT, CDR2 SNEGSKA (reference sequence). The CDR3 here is CSALRLAGVTDTQYF. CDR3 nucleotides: TGCAGTGCTCTCAGACTAGCGGGGGTCACAGATACGCAGTATTTT.

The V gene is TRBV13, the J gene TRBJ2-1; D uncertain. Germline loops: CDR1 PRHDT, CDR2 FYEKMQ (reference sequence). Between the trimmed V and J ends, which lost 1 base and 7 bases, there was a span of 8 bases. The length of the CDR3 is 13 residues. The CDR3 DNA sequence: TGTGCCAGCAGCTTAGTGCGTGGGAATGAGCAGTTCTTC. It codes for CASSLVRGNEQFF.

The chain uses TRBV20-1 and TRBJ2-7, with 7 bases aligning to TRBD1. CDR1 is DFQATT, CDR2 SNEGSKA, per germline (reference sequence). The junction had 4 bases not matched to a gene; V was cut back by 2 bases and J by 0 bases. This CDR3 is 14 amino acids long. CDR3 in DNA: TGCAGTGCTAGACGGGACAGAAGCTCCTACGAGCAGTACTTC. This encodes CSARRDRSSYEQYF.

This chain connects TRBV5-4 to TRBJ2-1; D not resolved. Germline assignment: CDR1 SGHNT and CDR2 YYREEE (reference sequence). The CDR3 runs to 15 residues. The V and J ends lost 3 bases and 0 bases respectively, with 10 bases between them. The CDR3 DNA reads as TGTGCCAGCAGCTACGGACGACTCTCCTACAATGAGCAGTTCTTC. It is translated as CASSYGRLSYNEQFF.

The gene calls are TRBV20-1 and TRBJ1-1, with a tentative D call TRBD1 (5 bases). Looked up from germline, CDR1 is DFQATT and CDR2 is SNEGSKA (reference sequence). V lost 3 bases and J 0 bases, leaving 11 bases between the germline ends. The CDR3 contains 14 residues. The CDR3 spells CSARRTPMNTEAFF. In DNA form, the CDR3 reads TGCAGTGCTAGGAGGACACCGATGAACACTGAAGCTTTCTTT.

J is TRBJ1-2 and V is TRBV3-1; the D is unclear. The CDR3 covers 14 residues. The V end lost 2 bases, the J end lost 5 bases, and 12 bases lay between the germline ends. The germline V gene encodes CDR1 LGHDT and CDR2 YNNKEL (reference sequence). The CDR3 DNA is TGTGCCAGCAGCCAACTCGCGACAAATTATGGCTACACCTTC. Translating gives CASSQLATNYGYTF. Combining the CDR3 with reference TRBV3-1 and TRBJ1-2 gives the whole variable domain DTAVSQTPKYLVTQMGNDKSIKCEQNLGHDTMYWYKQDSKKFLKIMFSYNNKELIINETVPNRFSPKSPDKAHLNLHINSLELGDSAVYFCASSQLATNYGYTFGSGTRLTVV.

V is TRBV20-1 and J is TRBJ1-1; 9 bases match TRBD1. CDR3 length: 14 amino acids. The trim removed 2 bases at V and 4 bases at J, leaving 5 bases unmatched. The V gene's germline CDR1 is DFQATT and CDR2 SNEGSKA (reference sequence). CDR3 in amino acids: CSARTTGGSTEAFF. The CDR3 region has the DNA TGCAGTGCTAGAACGACAGGGGGTTCCACTGAAGCTTTCTTT.

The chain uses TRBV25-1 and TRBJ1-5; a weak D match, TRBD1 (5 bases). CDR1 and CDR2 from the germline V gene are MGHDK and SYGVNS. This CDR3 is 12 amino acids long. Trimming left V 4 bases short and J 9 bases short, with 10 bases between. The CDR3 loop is CASSGGRAPQHF. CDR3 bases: TGTGCCAGCAGTGGGGGACGCGCGCCCCAGCATTTT.

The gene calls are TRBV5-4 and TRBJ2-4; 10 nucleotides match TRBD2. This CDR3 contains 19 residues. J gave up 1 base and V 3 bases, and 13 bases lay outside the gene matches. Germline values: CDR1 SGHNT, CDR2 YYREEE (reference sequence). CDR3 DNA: TGTGCCAGCAGCTATTCCACGGGACTAGCGTTCGTCGCCAAAAACATTCAGTACTTC. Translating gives CASSYSTGLAFVAKNIQYF.

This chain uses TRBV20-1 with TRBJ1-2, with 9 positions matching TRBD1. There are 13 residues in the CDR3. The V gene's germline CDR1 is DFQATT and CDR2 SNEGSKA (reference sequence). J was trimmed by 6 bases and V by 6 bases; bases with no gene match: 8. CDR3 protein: CSATGTGRNGYTF. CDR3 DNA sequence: TGCAGTGCGACCGGGACAGGGCGAAATGGCTACACCTTC.

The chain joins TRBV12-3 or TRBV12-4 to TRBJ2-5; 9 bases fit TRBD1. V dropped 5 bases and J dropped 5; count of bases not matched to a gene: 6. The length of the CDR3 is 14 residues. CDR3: CASSRRQGGETQYF. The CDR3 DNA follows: TGTGCCAGCAGTCGTCGACAGGGGGGGGAGACCCAGTACTTC.

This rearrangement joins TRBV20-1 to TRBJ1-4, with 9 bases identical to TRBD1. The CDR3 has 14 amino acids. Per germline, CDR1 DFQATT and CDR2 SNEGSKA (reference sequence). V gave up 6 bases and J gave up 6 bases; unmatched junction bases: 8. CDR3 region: CSAGTGGDHEKLFF. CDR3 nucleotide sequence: TGCAGTGCCGGAACAGGGGGCGATCATGAAAAACTGTTTTTT.

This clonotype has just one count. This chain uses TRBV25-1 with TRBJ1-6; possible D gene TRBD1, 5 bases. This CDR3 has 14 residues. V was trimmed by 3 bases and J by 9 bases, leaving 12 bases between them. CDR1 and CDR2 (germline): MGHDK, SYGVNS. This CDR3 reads CASSDPPGSSPLHF. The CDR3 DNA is TGTGCCAGCAGTGATCCCCCAGGGAGTTCACCCCTCCACTTT.

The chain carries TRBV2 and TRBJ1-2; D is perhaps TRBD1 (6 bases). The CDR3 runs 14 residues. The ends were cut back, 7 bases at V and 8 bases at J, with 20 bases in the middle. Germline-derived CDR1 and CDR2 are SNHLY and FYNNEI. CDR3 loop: CASTQRTVAKGYTF. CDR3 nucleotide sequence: TGTGCCAGCACCCAAAGGACAGTGGCGAAAGGCTACACCTTC. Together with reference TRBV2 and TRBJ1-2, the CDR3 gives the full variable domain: EPEVTQTPSHQVTQMGQEVILRCVPISNHLYFYWYRQILGQKVEFLVSFYNNEISEKSEIFDDQFSVERPDGSNFTLKIRSTKLEDSAMYFCASTQRTVAKGYTFGSGTRLTVV.

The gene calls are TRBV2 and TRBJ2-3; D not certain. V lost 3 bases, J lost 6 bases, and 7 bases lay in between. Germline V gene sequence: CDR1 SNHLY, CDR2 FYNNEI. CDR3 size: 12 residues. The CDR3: CASSEGSDTQYF. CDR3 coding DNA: TGTGCCAGCAGTGAGGGCAGTGATACGCAGTATTTT.

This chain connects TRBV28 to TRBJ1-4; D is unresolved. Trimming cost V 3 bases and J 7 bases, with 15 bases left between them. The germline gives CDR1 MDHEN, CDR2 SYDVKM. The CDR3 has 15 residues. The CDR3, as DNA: TGTGCCAGCAGTTTGGCGACGGGGATCTCTGAAAAACTGTTTTTT. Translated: CASSLATGISEKLFF.

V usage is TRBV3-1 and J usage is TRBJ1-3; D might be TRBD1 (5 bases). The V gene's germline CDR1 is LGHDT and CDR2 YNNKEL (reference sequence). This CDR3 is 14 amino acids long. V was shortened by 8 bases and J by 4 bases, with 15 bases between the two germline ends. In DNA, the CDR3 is TGTGCCAGCCAGAGGACAAGGGCCGGAAACACCATATATTTT. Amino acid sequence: CASQRTRAGNTIYF.

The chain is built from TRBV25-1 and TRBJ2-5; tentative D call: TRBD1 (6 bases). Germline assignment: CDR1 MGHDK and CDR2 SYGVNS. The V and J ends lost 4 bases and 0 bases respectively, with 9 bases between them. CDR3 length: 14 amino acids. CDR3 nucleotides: TGTGCCAGCAGTGGCGGACAGAACCAAGAGACCCAGTACTTC. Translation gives CASSGGQNQETQYF.

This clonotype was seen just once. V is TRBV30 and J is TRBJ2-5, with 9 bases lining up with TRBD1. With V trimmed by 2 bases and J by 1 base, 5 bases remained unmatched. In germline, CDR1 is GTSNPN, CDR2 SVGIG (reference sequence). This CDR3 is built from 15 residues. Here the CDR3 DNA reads TGTGCCTGGAGTAAGGGACAGGGTCCCCAAGAGACCCAGTACTTC. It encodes CAWSKGQGPQETQYF.

This chain's CDR3 is CASSSRVVGTDTQYF. The CDR3 DNA reads as TGTGCCAGCAGCTCCAGGGTTGTTGGCACAGATACGCAGTATTTT. The gene calls are TRBV5-4 and TRBJ2-3, with D maybe TRBD1 (5 bases). V dropped 3 bases and J dropped 1 base, with 12 bases sitting between them. Germline values: CDR1 SGHNT, CDR2 YYREEE (reference sequence). The CDR3 is 15 residues long.

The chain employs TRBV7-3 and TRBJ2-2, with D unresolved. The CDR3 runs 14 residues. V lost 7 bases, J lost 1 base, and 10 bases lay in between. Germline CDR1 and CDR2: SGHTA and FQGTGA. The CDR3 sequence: CASTPGRNTGELFF. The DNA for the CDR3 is TGTGCCAGCACCCCAGGCAGGAACACCGGGGAGCTGTTTTTT.

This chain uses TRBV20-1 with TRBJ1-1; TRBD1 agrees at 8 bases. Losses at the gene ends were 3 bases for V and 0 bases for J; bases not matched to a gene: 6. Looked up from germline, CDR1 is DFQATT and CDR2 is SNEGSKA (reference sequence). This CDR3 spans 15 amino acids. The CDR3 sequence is CSASTQGAMNTEAFF. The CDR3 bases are TGCAGTGCTAGTACGCAGGGGGCTATGAACACTGAAGCTTTCTTT.

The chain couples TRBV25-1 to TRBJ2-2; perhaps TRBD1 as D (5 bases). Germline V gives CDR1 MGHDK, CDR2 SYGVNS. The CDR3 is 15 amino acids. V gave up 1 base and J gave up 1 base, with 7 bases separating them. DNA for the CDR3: TGTGCCAGCAGTGAATGGGGCGTGAACACCGGGGAGCTGTTTTTT. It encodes CASSEWGVNTGELFF. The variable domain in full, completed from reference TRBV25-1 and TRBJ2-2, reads EADIYQTPRYLVIGTGKKITLECSQTMGHDKMYWYQQDPGMELHLIHYSYGVNSTEKGDLSSESTVSRIRTEHFPLTLESARPSHTSQYLCASSEWGVNTGELFFGEGSRLTVL.